Sequencing of this T cell receptor (beta chain) was carried out in a study of blood T cell repertoires in COVID-19. TCRdb's copy holds only in-frame clones and misses some; the assay was immunoSEQ multiplex PCR. Seen here are some 350,000 clones, 85% to 90% observed once, and the top ten hold about 7%. The CDR3 contains 15 residues. The ends lost 2 bases at V and 3 bases at J; junction bases unmatched: 7. Germline values: CDR1 MNHEY, CDR2 SMNVEV (reference sequence). One Seattle source followed patients from active infection through their disease course. The sequence came from a woman between 65 and 79 years old with COVID-19, enrolled during active disease. The sequencing input was peripheral blood. J is TRBJ2-7 and V is TRBV27, with TRBD2 matching 7 bases. CDR3 nucleotide sequence: TGTGCCAGCAGTTTAATGGCCGGGGGGTACTACGAGCAGTACTTC. Translating it yields CASSLMAGGYYEQYF.